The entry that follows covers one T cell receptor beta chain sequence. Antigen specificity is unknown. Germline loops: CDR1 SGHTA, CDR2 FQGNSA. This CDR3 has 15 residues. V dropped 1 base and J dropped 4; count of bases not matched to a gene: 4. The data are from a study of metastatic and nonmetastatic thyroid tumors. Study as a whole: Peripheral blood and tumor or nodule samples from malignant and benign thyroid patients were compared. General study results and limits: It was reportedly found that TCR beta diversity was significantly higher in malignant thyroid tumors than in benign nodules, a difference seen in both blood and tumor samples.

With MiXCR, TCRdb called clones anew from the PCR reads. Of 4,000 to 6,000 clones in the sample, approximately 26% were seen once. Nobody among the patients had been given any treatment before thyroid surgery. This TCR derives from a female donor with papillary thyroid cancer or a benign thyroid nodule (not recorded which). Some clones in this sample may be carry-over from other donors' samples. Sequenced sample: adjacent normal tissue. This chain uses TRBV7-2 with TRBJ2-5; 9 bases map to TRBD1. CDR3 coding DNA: TGTGCCAGCAGCTTAGGGGGACAGGGAAGAGAGACCCAGTACTTC. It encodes CASSLGGQGRETQYF.